Presented here are 12 T cell receptor beta chains from one specimen sequenced in a study of cytomegalovirus exposure and HLA in healthy donors. In the PCR, 60 Vbeta and 13 Jbeta primers were used. Sequencing was performed with immunoSEQ multiplex PCR; in TCRdb, only in-frame clones are kept and a portion is missing. This sample has roughly 170,000 clones, with roughly four fifths found just once. Sequencing was done on a sample of PBMCs. The receptors shown here come from a girl under 18 in good health and CMV-seropositive.

CDR3 nucleotides: TGTGCCAGCAGTTCCGACAGCAGGGGCTACACCTTC. This codes for CASSSDSRGYTF. This chain connects TRBV6-1 to TRBJ1-2, with a tentative D call TRBD1 (5 bases). Between the trimmed V and J ends, which lost 5 bases and 8 bases, there was a span of 12 bases. Looked up from germline, CDR1 is MNHNS and CDR2 is SASEGT. The CDR3 spans 12 residues.

The chain combines TRBV29-1 with TRBJ1-1, with D possibly matching TRBD1 (5 bases). CDR1 is SQVTM and CDR2 is ANQGSEA in the germline V gene. CDR3 size: 14 residues. The ends were cut back, 2 bases at V and 0 bases at J, with 10 bases in the middle. The CDR3 loop reads CSVEQGLMNTEAFF. In DNA form, the CDR3 reads TGCAGCGTTGAACAGGGTCTCATGAACACTGAAGCTTTCTTT.

This clone is judged medium-sized. The J gene is TRBJ1-1, the V gene TRBV25-1, with a possible D match to TRBD1 (5 bases). CDR3 length: 15 amino acids. In germline, CDR1 is MGHDK, CDR2 SYGVNS. The ends were cut back, 7 bases at V and 0 bases at J, with 15 bases in the middle. CDR3 sequence reads: CASTRGGTMNTEAFF. The CDR3 DNA is TGTGCCAGCACTAGGGGCGGGACCATGAACACTGAAGCTTTCTTT.

This chain connects TRBV25-1 to TRBJ1-2; D is perhaps TRBD1 (6 bases). V was trimmed by 3 bases and J by 3 bases, leaving 20 bases between them. This CDR3 comprises 17 residues. Germline values: CDR1 MGHDK, CDR2 SYGVNS. The CDR3 sequence is CASSDNLWGQDYYGYTF. CDR3 in DNA: TGTGCCAGCAGTGACAATTTGTGGGGGCAGGATTACTATGGCTACACCTTC.

The genes are TRBV27 and TRBJ1-1, with D possibly TRBD1 on 5 matching bases. Germline CDR1 is MNHEY and CDR2 is SMNVEV (reference sequence). This CDR3 has 15 amino acids. Trimming took 4 bases from V and 4 from J, leaving 16 bases between them. The CDR3 loop is CASSYRRLFGTEAFF. In nucleotides, the CDR3 is TGTGCCAGCAGTTACAGGCGGCTATTTGGCACTGAAGCTTTCTTT.

This sequence joins TRBV10-3 and TRBJ2-1; D ambiguous. Per the germline V gene, CDR1 is ENHRY and CDR2 is SYGVKD. This CDR3 has 12 residues. Trimming removed 5 bases from V and 7 bases from J, with 9 bases in between. The CDR3 DNA reads as TGTGCCATCAGTCAAAACGGGAATGAGCAGTTCTTC. Its translation: CAISQNGNEQFF.

The CDR3 region is CASSLQGVGGYTF. CDR3 sequence (DNA): TGTGCCAGCAGCTTGCAGGGGGTTGGAGGCTACACCTTC. The chain combines TRBV5-5 with TRBJ1-2, with 7 bases lining up with TRBD1. CDR3 length: 13 amino acids. The germline gives CDR1 SGHKS, CDR2 YYEKEE (reference sequence). The V and J ends lost 1 base and 8 bases, in that order; junction bases with no gene match: 5.

For this clone: Other DNA sequences of this sample code for an identical CDR3. CDR3 amino acids: CASSDSSGNQPQHF. CDR3 sequence (DNA): TGTGCCAGCAGTGACTCGTCAGGCAATCAGCCCCAGCATTTT. The genes are TRBV6-4 and TRBJ1-5; D uncertain. With 0 bases removed from V and 2 bases from J, the gap between germline ends came to 5 bases. This CDR3 comprises 14 residues. Germline assignment: CDR1 MRHNA and CDR2 SNTAGT.

The V gene is TRBV18, the J gene TRBJ1-2; TRBD1 matches 7 bases. The CDR3 is 14 amino acids. The J segment lost 6 bases and the V segment lost 5 bases, leaving 9 bases of the junction unmatched. The germline V gene encodes CDR1 KGHSH and CDR2 LQKENI. CDR3 sequence reads: CASSRDSETNGYTF. CDR3 DNA: TGTGCCAGCTCAAGGGACAGCGAGACAAATGGCTACACCTTC. Combining the CDR3 with reference TRBV18 and TRBJ1-2 gives the whole variable domain NAGVMQNPRHLVRRRGQEARLRCSPMKGHSHVYWYRQLPEEGLKFMVYLQKENIIDESGMPKERFSAEFPKEGPSILRIQQVVRGDSAAYFCASSRDSETNGYTFGSGTRLTVV.

This chain connects TRBV14 to TRBJ1-2; unclear D gene. Trimming cost V 5 bases and J 8 bases, with 12 bases left between them. This CDR3 contains 12 residues. Germline CDR1 reads SGHDN; CDR2 reads FVKESK. Here the CDR3 DNA reads TGTGCCAGCAGCGAAACTTTCATCGGCTACACCTTC. Amino acids: CASSETFIGYTF.

The CDR3 is CAWTPGYEQYF. Here the CDR3 DNA reads TGTGCCTGGACCCCGGGGTACGAGCAGTACTTC. The rearrangement uses TRBV30 and TRBJ2-7, with D possibly matching TRBD2 (5 bases). Per the germline V gene, CDR1 is GTSNPN and CDR2 is SVGIG (reference sequence). The CDR3 extends over 11 amino acids. Trimming removed 4 bases from V and 4 bases from J, with 8 bases in between. The complete variable domain, with remaining parts taken from reference TRBV30 and TRBJ2-7, reads SQTIHQWPATLVQPVGSPLSLECTVEGTSNPNLYWYRQAAGRGLQLLFYSVGIGQISSEVPQNLSASRPQDRQFILSSKKLLLSDSGFYLCAWTPGYEQYFGPGTRLTVT.

This chain joins TRBV5-6 and TRBJ2-1; D might be TRBD1 (6 bases). V gave up 4 bases and J gave up 0 bases, with 14 bases separating them. The CDR3 is made up of 16 amino acids. Germline CDR1 and CDR2: SGHDT and YYEEEE. CDR3: CASSPPRTDSYNEQFF. The CDR3 DNA reads TGTGCCAGCAGCCCCCCCAGGACAGACTCCTACAATGAGCAGTTCTTC.